A single sample is the source of the 19 T cell receptor beta chains below, sequenced in a study of beta chain features in type 1 diabetes. Whole-study findings and limits: People with Type 1 diabetes carried modestly yet significantly shorter TCRB CDR3s in all four CD4+ subsets.

The antigens for these receptors are not known. All of the isolated RNA was reverse transcribed, so expressed TCRB transcripts were sequenced. The repertoire was sequenced with immunoSEQ multiplex PCR; TCRdb's copy has only in-frame clones and lacks some. The data contain about 68,000 clones, roughly half of them singletons. The sequenced material came from central memory CD4+ T cells from blood. The receptors originated from a man aged 25 to 45 with type 1 diabetes.

The V call is TRBV6-6, the J call TRBJ2-1; 7 bases are a match to TRBD2. The V gene end was trimmed by 5 bases and the J gene end by 8 bases; junction bases not matched to a gene: 6. This CDR3 comprises 13 residues. Germline V gives CDR1 MNHNY, CDR2 SVGAGI (reference sequence). The CDR3 reads CASSPRESDEQFF. CDR3 nucleotides: TGTGCCAGCAGTCCGCGGGAGTCGGATGAGCAGTTCTTC.

This clone was detected once. The J gene is TRBJ2-1, the V gene TRBV19; 7 nucleotides line up with TRBD1. The J segment lost 4 bases and the V segment lost 2 bases, leaving 5 bases of the junction unmatched. The CDR3 runs 15 residues. Germline CDR1 is LNHDA and CDR2 is SQIVND (reference sequence). Here the CDR3 DNA reads TGTGCCAGTAGTATAACGGAACAGGGGTACAATGAGCAGTTCTTC. This sequence encodes CASSITEQGYNEQFF.

This clone came up a few times. The chain carries TRBV18 and TRBJ2-1; D is perhaps TRBD2 (5 bases). Germline V lookup: CDR1 KGHSH, CDR2 LQKENI. The CDR3 has 15 amino acids. V shed 4 bases and J shed 0 bases, with 10 bases lying between them. CDR3 in amino acids: CASSLDFSSYNEQFF. For the CDR3, the DNA is TGTGCCAGCTCACTGGACTTTAGCTCCTACAATGAGCAGTTCTTC.

The chain employs TRBV28 and TRBJ1-5, with TRBD1 matching over 10 bases. The CDR3 is made up of 14 amino acids. Germline CDR1 is MDHEN and CDR2 is SYDVKM. V lost 5 bases to trimming and J lost 6 bases; unmatched junction nucleotides: 4. CDR3 coding DNA: TGTGCCAGCAGTCGGGACAGGGGAACTCAGCCCCAGCATTTT. Translation gives CASSRDRGTQPQHF.

The J gene is TRBJ2-1, the V gene TRBV6-1; 9 bases fit TRBD1. Germline loops: CDR1 MNHNS, CDR2 SASEGT. CDR3 length equals 15 residues. The J segment lost 8 bases and the V segment lost 6 bases, leaving 11 bases of the junction unmatched. The CDR3: CASRYTGTGTDEQFF. DNA for the CDR3: TGTGCCAGCAGGTATACCGGGACAGGGACTGATGAGCAGTTCTTC.

The chain is built from TRBV6-1 and TRBJ1-1, with D unclear. The CDR3 loop spans 14 amino acids. Between the trimmed V and J ends, which lost 8 bases and 4 bases, there was a span of 17 bases. The germline V gene encodes CDR1 MNHNS and CDR2 SASEGT. The CDR3 bases are TGTGCCAGCTCTCTTACAGCACTGATCACTGAAGCTTTCTTT. Translation: CASSLTALITEAFF.

This clone was counted a few times. This chain connects TRBV29-1 to TRBJ2-3; maybe TRBD1 (5 bases). V was pared by 3 bases and J by 0 bases, with 7 bases between. The CDR3 covers 13 residues. Germline V gene sequence: CDR1 SQVTM, CDR2 ANQGSEA. The CDR3 coding sequence is TGCAGCGTTGAGGACATAAGCACAGATACGCAGTATTTT. This gives the protein CSVEDISTDTQYF.

The V gene is TRBV6-6, the J gene TRBJ2-1, with 7 bases that match TRBD2. The CDR3 is made up of 16 amino acids. The J segment lost 0 bases and the V segment lost 4 bases, leaving 6 bases of the junction unmatched. The germline V gene has CDR1 MNHNY and CDR2 SVGAGI (reference sequence). CDR3 in DNA: TGTGCCAGCAGTTCCCTAGCGGAGAGCTCCTACAATGAGCAGTTCTTC. Its protein product is CASSSLAESSYNEQFF.

J is TRBJ2-7 and V is TRBV7-9; 11 bases agree with TRBD2. Germline assignment: CDR1 SEHNR and CDR2 FQNEAQ (reference sequence). CDR3 length: 15 amino acids. Trimming took 6 bases from V and 7 from J; bases not matched to a gene: 11. DNA of the CDR3: TGTGCCAGCAGGAGTAGCGGGAGGGCCTTTTCTGAGCAGTACTTC. This gives the protein CASRSSGRAFSEQYF.

The chain is built from TRBV18 and TRBJ2-5, with TRBD1 matching 9 bases. The tail of the sequence fits TRBJ2-7 better, so the J call may be wrong. The germline CDR1 and CDR2 sequences are KGHSH and LQKENI. The length of the CDR3 is 14 residues. The DNA of the CDR3 is TGTGCCAGCTCACAGGACAGGGGATCCTACGAGCAGTACTTC. It translates to CASSQDRGSYEQYF.

This rearrangement joins TRBV11-2 to TRBJ1-1; 7 bases fit TRBD1. V lost 6 bases to trimming and J lost 5 bases; unmatched junction nucleotides: 9. The CDR3 loop spans 14 amino acids. Germline V CDR1 and CDR2: SGHAT, FQNNGV. CDR3 residues: CASSPRQGVTEAFF. The DNA of the CDR3 is TGTGCCAGCAGTCCTCGACAGGGAGTGACTGAAGCTTTCTTT.

This clone was seen more than once but under ten times. This chain connects TRBV30 to TRBJ2-5, with 9 bases matching TRBD1. CDR1 is GTSNPN, CDR2 SVGIG, per germline (reference sequence). The CDR3 contains 17 residues. J was trimmed by 5 bases and V by 3 bases; bases with no gene match: 16. CDR3 bases: TGTGCCTGGAGCGAAGGGACAGGGAGTAGGAGCGCGGAGACCCAGTACTTC. The encoded protein is CAWSEGTGSRSAETQYF.

The chain joins TRBV7-9 to TRBJ1-2; no clear D. V shed 5 bases and J shed 4 bases, with 23 bases lying between them. Germline V gene sequence: CDR1 SEHNR, CDR2 FQNEAQ (reference sequence). The length of the CDR3 is 17 residues. Here the CDR3 reads CASSGLSHHGKTYGYTF. In DNA, the CDR3 is TGTGCCAGCAGCGGGCTTTCACACCATGGAAAGACCTATGGCTACACCTTC.

The rearrangement links TRBV27 to TRBJ1-3; D is possibly TRBD1 (5 bases). Germline V gene sequence: CDR1 MNHEY, CDR2 SMNVEV (reference sequence). V lost 8 bases and J lost 0, with 8 bases in between. CDR3 length equals 13 residues. The CDR3 protein is CASRQYSGNTIYF. CDR3 DNA sequence: TGTGCCAGCCGACAGTACTCTGGAAACACCATATATTTT.

This clone has more than one count but fewer than ten. The V and J genes are TRBV18 and TRBJ2-5, with D perhaps TRBD1 (6 bases). V was shortened by 2 bases and J by 6 bases, with 7 bases between the two germline ends. The germline gives CDR1 KGHSH, CDR2 LQKENI. The CDR3 has 12 residues. The CDR3 DNA reads as TGTGCCAGCTCACCAGACAGGAAGACCCAGTACTTC. Amino acid sequence: CASSPDRKTQYF.

Only a few counts were recorded for this clone. V gene TRBV11-2 combines with J gene TRBJ2-1, with D possibly TRBD2 on 6 matching bases. The germline gives CDR1 SGHAT, CDR2 FQNNGV. The length of the CDR3 is 14 residues. Trimming cost V 0 bases and J 12 bases, with 15 bases left between them. CDR3 bases: TGTGCCAGCAGCTTAGATCCTGTCCTGGGGGGGCAGTTCTTC. Translation gives CASSLDPVLGGQFF.

V and J are TRBV29-1 and TRBJ1-4; D gene uncertain. The germline V gene has CDR1 SQVTM and CDR2 ANQGSEA. Trimming shortened V by 6 bases and J by 5 bases, and 13 bases separated the two germline ends. The CDR3 length is 13 residues. CDR3: CSVSREINEKLFF. CDR3 bases: TGCAGCGTCTCCCGGGAAATAAATGAAAAACTGTTTTTT.

This clone appeared a single time. The chain couples TRBV6-1 to TRBJ2-7; TRBD2 is a possible D gene (5 bases). The CDR3 is 16 residues long. The V gene's germline CDR1 is MNHNS and CDR2 SASEGT. V was trimmed by 3 bases and J by 2 bases, leaving 17 bases between them. The CDR3 sequence is CASSDSSGHNPYEQYF. Here the CDR3 DNA reads TGTGCCAGCAGTGATTCAAGCGGTCATAACCCCTACGAGCAGTACTTC.

The rearrangement uses TRBV9 and TRBJ2-1; D is perhaps TRBD1 (6 bases). The ends were cut back, 4 bases at V and 9 bases at J, with 20 bases in the middle. Germline CDR1 is SGDLS and CDR2 is YYNGEE. The CDR3 extends over 15 amino acids. The CDR3 loop is CASSPIGEQGTEQFF. CDR3 nucleotides: TGTGCCAGCAGCCCCATAGGGGAGCAGGGGACTGAGCAGTTCTTC.